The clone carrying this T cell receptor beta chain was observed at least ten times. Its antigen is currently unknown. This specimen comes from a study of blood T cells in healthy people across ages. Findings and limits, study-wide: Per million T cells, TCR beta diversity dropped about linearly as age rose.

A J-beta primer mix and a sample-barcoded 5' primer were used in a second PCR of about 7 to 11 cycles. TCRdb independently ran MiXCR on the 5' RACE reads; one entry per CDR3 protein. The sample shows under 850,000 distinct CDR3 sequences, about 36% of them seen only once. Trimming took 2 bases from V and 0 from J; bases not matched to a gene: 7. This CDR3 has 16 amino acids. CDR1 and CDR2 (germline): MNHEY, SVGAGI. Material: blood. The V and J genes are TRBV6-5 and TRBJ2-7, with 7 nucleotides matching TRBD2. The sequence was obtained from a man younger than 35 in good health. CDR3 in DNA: TGTGCCAGCAGTTACGATGGTCTAGCGGCCTCCTACGAGCAGTACTTC. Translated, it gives CASSYDGLAASYEQYF.